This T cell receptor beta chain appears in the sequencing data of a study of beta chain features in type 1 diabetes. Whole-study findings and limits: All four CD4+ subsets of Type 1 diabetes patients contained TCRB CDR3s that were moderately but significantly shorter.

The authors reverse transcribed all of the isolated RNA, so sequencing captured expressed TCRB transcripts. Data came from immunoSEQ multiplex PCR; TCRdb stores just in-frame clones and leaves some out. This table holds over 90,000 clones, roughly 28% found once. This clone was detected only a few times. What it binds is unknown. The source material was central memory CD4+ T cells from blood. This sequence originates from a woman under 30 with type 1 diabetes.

The chain's CDR3 is CASTPTGGFGETQYF. The CDR3 DNA follows: TGTGCCAGCACCCCTACCGGGGGGTTCGGGGAGACCCAGTACTTC. V and J are TRBV9 and TRBJ2-5; 7 bases line up with TRBD2. V gave up 6 bases and J gave up 5 bases; unmatched junction bases: 13. From germline, CDR1 is SGDLS and CDR2 YYNGEE. The CDR3 is made up of 15 amino acids.